These 26 T cell receptor beta chains originate from one sample sequenced in a study of cytomegalovirus exposure and HLA in healthy donors. The PCR made use of 60 Vbeta and 13 Jbeta primers. Repertoires were generated with immunoSEQ multiplex PCR, while TCRdb's copy carries only in-frame clones and drops some. The sample has over 100,000 clones, less than 75% seen once. Sequences were obtained from PBMCs. The receptors shown here come from a woman aged 40 to 55 in good health and CMV-seropositive.

This chain uses TRBV30 with TRBJ1-2; TRBD1 is a possible D gene (6 bases). Germline CDR1 and CDR2: GTSNPN and SVGIG (reference sequence). The CDR3 is 13 residues long. Trimming left V 3 bases short and J 1 base short, with 9 bases between. CDR3 region: CAWSPGVNYGYTF. Written as DNA, the CDR3 is TGTGCCTGGAGCCCAGGGGTTAACTATGGCTACACCTTC.

The chain carries TRBV28 and TRBJ1-1; the match to TRBD1 covers 9 bases. The V and J ends lost 6 bases and 7 bases, in that order; junction bases with no gene match: 6. The germline V gene encodes CDR1 MDHEN and CDR2 SYDVKM. The CDR3 spans 13 residues. The CDR3 sequence is CASRPGTGSEAFF. The CDR3 coding sequence is TGTGCCAGCAGACCAGGGACAGGGAGTGAAGCTTTCTTT.

This clone was recorded a few times. CDR3 sequence reads: CASSLRRPSGATNTGELFF. CDR3 DNA sequence: TGTGCCAGCAGCCTAAGGAGGCCTAGCGGGGCCACGAACACCGGGGAGCTGTTTTTT. The chain joins TRBV7-2 to TRBJ2-2, with TRBD2 identical over 9 bases. Trimming cost V 5 bases and J 0 bases; bases outside gene matches: 13. There are 19 residues in the CDR3. In germline, CDR1 is SGHTA, CDR2 FQGNSA. Full variable domain (rest looked up from reference TRBV7-2 and TRBJ2-2): GAGVSQSPSNKVTEKGKDVELRCDPISGHTALYWYRQSLGQGLEFLIYFQGNSAPDKSGLPSDRFSAERTGGSVSTLTIQRTQQEDSAVYLCASSLRRPSGATNTGELFFGEGSRLTVL.

The chain links TRBV7-9 to TRBJ2-6; D perhaps matches TRBD1 (5 bases). The CDR3 has 15 residues. The germline V gene encodes CDR1 SEHNR and CDR2 FQNEAQ (reference sequence). Deletions cut 3 bases from V and 1 base from J, with 7 bases between. In DNA form, the CDR3 reads TGTGCCAGCAGCTTTCCAGGGTCTGGGGCCAACGTCCTGACTTTC. Translated: CASSFPGSGANVLTF.

The chain couples TRBV7-9 to TRBJ2-1, with D unclear. CDR1 and CDR2 (germline): SEHNR, FQNEAQ (reference sequence). The CDR3 consists of 18 residues. V lost 3 bases and J 8 bases, leaving 26 bases between the germline ends. CDR3 loop: CASSFAFLTAGSSDEQFF. In DNA, the CDR3 is TGTGCCAGCAGCTTCGCATTCTTGACTGCCGGGTCGTCCGATGAGCAGTTCTTC.

Written as DNA, the CDR3 is TGTGCCACCAGCAGAGACGGGACAGGGGTCTCCAATCAGCCCCAGCATTTT. Encoded protein: CATSRDGTGVSNQPQHF. V usage is TRBV15 and J usage is TRBJ1-5; 10 nucleotides align to TRBD1. Germline CDR1 reads LNHNV; CDR2 reads YYDKDF (reference sequence). With V trimmed by 0 bases and J by 3 bases, 5 bases remained unmatched. The CDR3 length is 17 residues.

The sample holds a few counts of this clone. The CDR3: CASKTVAEAFF. In nucleotides, the CDR3 is TGCGCCAGCAAGACAGTCGCTGAAGCTTTCTTT. This chain connects TRBV4-3 to TRBJ1-1, with D perhaps TRBD1 (5 bases). V lost 7 bases and J 6 bases, leaving 9 bases between the germline ends. The germline gives CDR1 LGHNA, CDR2 YSLEER. This CDR3 is built from 11 residues.

Only one count was recorded for this clone. The chain employs TRBV18 and TRBJ2-1; 11 bases align to TRBD2. Germline CDR1 and CDR2: KGHSH and LQKENI. J gave up 0 bases and V 0 bases, and 4 bases lay outside the gene matches. The CDR3 totals 18 residues. The CDR3 protein is CASSPPLTSGSSYNEQFF. The CDR3 DNA reads TGTGCCAGCTCACCACCCCTCACTAGCGGGAGCTCCTACAATGAGCAGTTCTTC.

This chain links TRBV5-1 with TRBJ1-2, with 9 bases matching TRBD1. There are 16 residues in the CDR3. Losses at the gene ends were 5 bases for V and 7 bases for J; bases not matched to a gene: 15. CDR1 and CDR2 (germline): SGHRS, YFSETQ. The CDR3 loop is CASSLGGTGLSSGYTF. CDR3 nucleotide sequence: TGCGCCAGCAGTCTTGGTGGGACAGGGCTTTCTAGTGGCTACACCTTC.

This clone showed up just a few times. The V call is TRBV7-9, the J call TRBJ2-7; 8 bases agree with TRBD1. Germline V lookup: CDR1 SEHNR, CDR2 FQNEAQ (reference sequence). V lost 4 bases and J lost 0; bases outside the gene matches: 5. The CDR3 has 15 residues. The CDR3 protein is CASSSRDRSSYEQYF. The CDR3 DNA sequence: TGTGCCAGCAGCTCCCGGGACAGGAGCTCCTACGAGCAGTACTTC.

V and J are TRBV28 and TRBJ2-6; no reliable D call. Germline assignment: CDR1 MDHEN and CDR2 SYDVKM. The germline V and J ends were trimmed by 6 bases and 4 bases, with 7 bases remaining between them. This CDR3 region has 13 residues. The CDR3 here is CASRPRGANVLTF. Here the CDR3 DNA reads TGTGCCAGCAGGCCCAGAGGGGCCAACGTCCTGACTTTC.

J is TRBJ1-1 and V is TRBV21-1; the table's D gene call, TRBD1, was not cross checked with the DNA. TRBV21-1 is listed as a pseudogene. The CDR3 length is 18 residues. The CDR3 sequence is CASSKRAWGRPPNTEAFF. The CDR3 DNA reads as TGTGCCAGCAGCAAAAGGGCCTGGGGCAGGCCACCGAACACTGAAGCTTTCTTT.

Of note for this clone: One end of the junction is discordant with germline, which a read error may explain. The gene calls are TRBV7-9 and TRBJ1-4; 7 bases line up with TRBD1. This CDR3 spans 17 amino acids. Germline loops: CDR1 SEHNR, CDR2 FQNEAQ (reference sequence). The DNA of the CDR3 is TGTTCCAGCAGCTTAGAGTTCCAGGGGGCAACTAATGAAAAACTGTTTTTT. It yields the protein CSSSLEFQGATNEKLFF.

This clone was counted between two and nine times. The rearrangement links TRBV28 to TRBJ2-2, with a weak D call TRBD1 (6 bases). From germline, CDR1 is MDHEN and CDR2 SYDVKM. Trimming pared 5 bases from V and 4 bases from J, leaving 14 bases between. CDR3 size: 15 residues. The CDR3 loop reads CASSATGLSTGELFF. The CDR3 bases are TGTGCCAGCAGTGCTACAGGGTTGAGCACCGGGGAGCTGTTTTTT.

The chain combines TRBV15 with TRBJ2-6; weak D call: TRBD2 (5 bases). Trimming stripped 5 bases from V and 4 bases from J, with 21 bases between. Germline V gives CDR1 LNHNV, CDR2 YYDKDF (reference sequence). The CDR3 covers 18 residues. The CDR3 DNA reads as TGTGCCACCAGCCGGCGAGGGCCGTTGGATTCCGGGGCCAACGTCCTGACTTTC. This gives the protein CATSRRGPLDSGANVLTF.

This clone has just one count. The rearrangement joins TRBV6-1 to TRBJ2-3; 10 nucleotides line up with TRBD2. Germline assignment: CDR1 MNHNS and CDR2 SASEGT. This CDR3 contains 15 residues. After removal of 8 bases from V and 4 bases from J, the junction contained 9 bases not matched to a gene. CDR3: CASLPGLAGADTQYF. In DNA form, the CDR3 reads TGTGCCAGCCTTCCCGGGCTAGCGGGAGCAGATACGCAGTATTTT.

The chain is built from TRBV30 and TRBJ2-2; the D is unclear. Per germline, CDR1 GTSNPN and CDR2 SVGIG (reference sequence). Trimming stripped 8 bases from V and 2 bases from J, with 15 bases between. The CDR3 is 14 residues long. Here the CDR3 DNA reads TGTGCCCGTCCGGCGACTGCAAACACCGGGGAGCTGTTTTTT. Its translation is CARPATANTGELFF.

This CDR3 reads CSVSGSAGGENTEAFF. For the CDR3, the DNA is TGCAGCGTATCGGGATCCGCAGGGGGCGAGAACACTGAAGCTTTCTTT. The chain joins TRBV29-1 to TRBJ1-1; the match to TRBD1 covers 8 bases. V was pared by 6 bases and J by 1 base, with 13 bases of the junction left unmatched. This CDR3 has 16 residues. Germline CDR1 reads SQVTM; CDR2 reads ANQGSEA.

The V and J genes are TRBV7-8 and TRBJ1-3; D ambiguous. Germline loops: CDR1 SGHVS, CDR2 FQNEAQ. This CDR3 has 16 amino acids. V lost 1 base, J lost 0 bases, and 10 bases lay in between. CDR3 nucleotides: TGTGCCAGCAGCTTAGTGGCCGGAGACTCTGGAAACACCATATATTTT. This translates into CASSLVAGDSGNTIYF.

The rearrangement uses TRBV5-5 and TRBJ2-7; tentatively, D is TRBD2 (6 bases). CDR3 length equals 14 residues. From germline, CDR1 is SGHKS and CDR2 YYEKEE (reference sequence). V was clipped by 4 bases and J by 1 base, with 12 bases between them. The chain's CDR3 is CASSPPGLSYEQYF. The CDR3 region has the DNA TGTGCCAGCAGCCCACCGGGACTTTCCTACGAGCAGTACTTC.

The V and J genes are TRBV7-2 and TRBJ2-1, with 8 bases aligning to TRBD1. Germline CDR1 is SGHTA and CDR2 is FQGNSA. This CDR3 has 13 amino acids. V lost 3 bases to trimming and J lost 10 bases; unmatched junction nucleotides: 5. CDR3: CASSFSGGKEQFF. CDR3 DNA sequence: TGTGCCAGCAGCTTTTCAGGGGGCAAGGAGCAGTTCTTC.

The genes are TRBV29-1 and TRBJ2-1; 7 bases are shared with TRBD2. V shed 4 bases, J shed 7 bases, and the junction held 19 bases outside the gene matches. The CDR3 is 17 residues long. The germline V gene has CDR1 SQVTM and CDR2 ANQGSEA. The CDR3 DNA sequence: TGCAGCGTTGGGGGGGAGGTAGCTGGGACTACACATAATGAGCAGTTCTTC. It yields the protein CSVGGEVAGTTHNEQFF.

The chain links TRBV5-4 to TRBJ2-1, with D maybe TRBD1 (6 bases). The V gene's germline CDR1 is SGHNT and CDR2 YYREEE (reference sequence). This CDR3 contains 15 residues. The V end was cut by 2 bases, the J end by 2 bases, with 11 bases between. CDR3 protein: CASSFLQGPYNEQFF. In DNA, the CDR3 is TGTGCCAGCAGCTTCTTACAGGGCCCCTACAATGAGCAGTTCTTC.

The chain employs TRBV15 and TRBJ1-2; no reliable D call. Trimming left V 8 bases short and J 2 bases short, with 21 bases between. Germline V gene data show CDR1 as LNHNV and CDR2 as YYDKDF (reference sequence). CDR3 size: 16 residues. The CDR3: CATSEDRPTINYGYTF. CDR3 nucleotide sequence: TGTGCCACCTCGGAGGATCGACCAACGATAAACTATGGCTACACCTTC.

The V gene is TRBV27, the J gene TRBJ1-6; tentative D call: TRBD1 (5 bases). V gave up 2 bases and J gave up 9 bases, with 17 bases separating them. This CDR3 contains 16 residues. Germline V gene data show CDR1 as MNHEY and CDR2 as SMNVEV (reference sequence). This CDR3 reads CASSLQGLGYGSPLHF. Here the CDR3 DNA reads TGTGCCAGCAGTTTACAGGGCCTGGGGTATGGTTCACCCCTCCACTTT.

The chain uses TRBV30 and TRBJ1-4, with D unclear. Germline assignment: CDR1 GTSNPN and CDR2 SVGIG (reference sequence). V lost 2 bases and J 4 bases, leaving 11 bases between the germline ends. This CDR3 is 14 amino acids long. As DNA, the CDR3 is TGTGCCTGGAGTTTGGGCGGACTTAATGAAAAACTGTTTTTT. Protein: CAWSLGGLNEKLFF.